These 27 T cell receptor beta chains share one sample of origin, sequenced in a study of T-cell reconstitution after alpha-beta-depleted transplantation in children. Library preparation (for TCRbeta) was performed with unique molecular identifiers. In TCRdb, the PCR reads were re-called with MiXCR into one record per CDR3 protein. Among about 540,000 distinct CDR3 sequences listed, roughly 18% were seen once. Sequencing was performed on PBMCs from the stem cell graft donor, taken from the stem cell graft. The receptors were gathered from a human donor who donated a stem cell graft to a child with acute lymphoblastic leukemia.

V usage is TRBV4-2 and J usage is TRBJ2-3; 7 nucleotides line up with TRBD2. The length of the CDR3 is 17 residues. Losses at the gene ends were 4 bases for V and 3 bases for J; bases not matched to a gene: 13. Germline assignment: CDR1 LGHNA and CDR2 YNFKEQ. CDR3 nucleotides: TGTGCCAGCAGCCCCTCGGGTCTGCGGGAGAGAACAGATACGCAGTATTTT. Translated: CASSPSGLRERTDTQYF.

Written as DNA, the CDR3 is TGTGCCAGCAGCTTCCTTGGGGGCAGTTCCTATGGCTACACCTTC. It translates to CASSFLGGSSYGYTF. V is TRBV7-2 and J is TRBJ1-2, with a weak D call TRBD1 (6 bases). Germline V gives CDR1 SGHTA, CDR2 FQGNSA. CDR3 size: 15 residues. Trimming shortened V by 3 bases and J by 4 bases, and 15 bases separated the two germline ends.

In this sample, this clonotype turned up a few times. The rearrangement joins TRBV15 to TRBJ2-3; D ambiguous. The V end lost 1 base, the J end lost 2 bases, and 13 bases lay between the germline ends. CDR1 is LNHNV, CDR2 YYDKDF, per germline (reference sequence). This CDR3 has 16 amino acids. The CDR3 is CATSRGSVGNTDTQYF. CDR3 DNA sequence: TGTGCCACCAGCAGAGGATCCGTGGGGAACACAGATACGCAGTATTTT.

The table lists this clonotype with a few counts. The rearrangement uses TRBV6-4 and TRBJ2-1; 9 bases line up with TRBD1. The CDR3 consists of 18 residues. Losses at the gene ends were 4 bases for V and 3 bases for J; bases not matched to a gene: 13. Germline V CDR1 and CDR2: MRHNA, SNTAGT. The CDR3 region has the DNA TGTGCCAGCAGTGGATGGGGATCCGACAGGGGGGACTACAATGAGCAGTTCTTC. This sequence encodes CASSGWGSDRGDYNEQFF.

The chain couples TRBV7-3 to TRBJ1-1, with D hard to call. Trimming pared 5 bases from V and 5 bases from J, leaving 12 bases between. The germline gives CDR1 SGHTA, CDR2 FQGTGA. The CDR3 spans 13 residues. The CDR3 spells CASSLRPGTEAFF. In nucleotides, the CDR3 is TGTGCCAGCAGCCTGCGCCCGGGTACTGAAGCTTTCTTT.

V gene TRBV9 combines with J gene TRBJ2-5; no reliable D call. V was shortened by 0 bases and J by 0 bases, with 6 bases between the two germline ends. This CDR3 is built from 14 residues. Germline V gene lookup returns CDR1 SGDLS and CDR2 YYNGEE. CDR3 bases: TGTGCCAGCAGCGTAGATTGGGACCAAGAGACCCAGTACTTC. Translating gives CASSVDWDQETQYF.

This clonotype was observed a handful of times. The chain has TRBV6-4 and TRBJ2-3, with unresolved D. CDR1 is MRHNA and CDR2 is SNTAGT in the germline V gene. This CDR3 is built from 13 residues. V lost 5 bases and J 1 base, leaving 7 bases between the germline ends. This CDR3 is CASSTDRTDTQYF. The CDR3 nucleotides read TGTGCCAGCAGTACGGACCGCACAGATACGCAGTATTTT.

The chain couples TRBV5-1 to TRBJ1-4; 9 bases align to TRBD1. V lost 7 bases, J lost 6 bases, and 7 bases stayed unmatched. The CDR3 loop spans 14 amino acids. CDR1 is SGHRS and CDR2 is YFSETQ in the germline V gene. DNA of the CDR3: TGCGCCAGCCGACGGGGACAGGGCGATGAAAAACTGTTTTTT. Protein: CASRRGQGDEKLFF.

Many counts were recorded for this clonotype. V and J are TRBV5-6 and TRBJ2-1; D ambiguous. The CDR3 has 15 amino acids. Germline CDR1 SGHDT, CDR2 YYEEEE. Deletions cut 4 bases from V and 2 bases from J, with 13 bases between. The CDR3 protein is CASSRPLGTYNEQFF. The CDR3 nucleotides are TGTGCCAGCAGCCGGCCCTTAGGGACCTACAATGAGCAGTTCTTC.

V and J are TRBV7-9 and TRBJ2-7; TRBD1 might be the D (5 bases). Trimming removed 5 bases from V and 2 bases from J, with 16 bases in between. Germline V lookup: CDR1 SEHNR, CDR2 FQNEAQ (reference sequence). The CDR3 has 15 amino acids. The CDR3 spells CASSNRKGLAYEQYF. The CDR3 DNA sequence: TGTGCCAGCAGCAACAGGAAAGGGCTGGCCTACGAGCAGTACTTC. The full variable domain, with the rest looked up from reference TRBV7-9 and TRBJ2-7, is DTGVSQNPRHKITKRGQNVTFRCDPISEHNRLYWYRQTLGQGPEFLTYFQNEAQLEKSRLLSDRFSAERPKGSFSTLEIQRTEQGDSAMYLCASSNRKGLAYEQYFGPGTRLTVT.

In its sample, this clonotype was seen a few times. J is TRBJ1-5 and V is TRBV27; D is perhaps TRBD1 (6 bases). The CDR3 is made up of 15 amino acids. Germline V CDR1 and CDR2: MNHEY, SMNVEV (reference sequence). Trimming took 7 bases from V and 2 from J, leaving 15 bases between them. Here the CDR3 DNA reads TGTGCCAGCACCCCCACAGGGCTCGGCAATCAGCCCCAGCATTTT. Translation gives CASTPTGLGNQPQHF.

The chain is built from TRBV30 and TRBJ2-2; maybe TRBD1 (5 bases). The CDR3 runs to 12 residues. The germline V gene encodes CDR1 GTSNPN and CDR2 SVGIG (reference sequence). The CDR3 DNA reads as TGTGAAGGCTGGGGCCGGACCGGGGAGCTGTTTTTT. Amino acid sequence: CEGWGRTGELFF. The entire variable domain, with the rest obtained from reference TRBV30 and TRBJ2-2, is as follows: SQTIHQWPATLVQPVGSPLSLECTVEGTSNPNLYWYRQAAGRGLQLLFYSVGIGQISSEVPQNLSASRPQDRQFILSSKKLLLSDSGFYLCEGWGRTGELFFGEGSRLTVL.

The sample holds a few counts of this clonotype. The CDR3, as DNA: TGTGCCAGCAGCGCAGGACAGGGCAACACTGAAGCTTTCTTT. Translated, it gives CASSAGQGNTEAFF. The V and J genes are TRBV9 and TRBJ1-1, with 8 positions matching TRBD1. The junction had 3 bases not matched to a gene; V was cut back by 3 bases and J by 2 bases. Per germline, CDR1 SGDLS and CDR2 YYNGEE. The CDR3 length is 14 residues.

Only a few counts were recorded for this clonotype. CDR3 DNA: TGCAGTGCTATACAGGGAAGTCAGCCCCAGCATTTT. It codes for CSAIQGSQPQHF. The chain is built from TRBV20-1 and TRBJ1-5; D may be TRBD1 (6 bases). The CDR3 is 12 residues long. Germline assignment: CDR1 DFQATT and CDR2 SNEGSKA (reference sequence). V lost 4 bases, J lost 6 bases, and 10 bases lay in between.

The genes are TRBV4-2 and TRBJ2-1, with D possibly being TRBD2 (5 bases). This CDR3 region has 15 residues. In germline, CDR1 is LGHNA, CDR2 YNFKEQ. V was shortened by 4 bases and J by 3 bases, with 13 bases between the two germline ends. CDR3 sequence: CASSPGVRGYNEQFF. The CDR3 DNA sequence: TGTGCCAGCAGCCCCGGGGTCCGTGGCTACAATGAGCAGTTCTTC.

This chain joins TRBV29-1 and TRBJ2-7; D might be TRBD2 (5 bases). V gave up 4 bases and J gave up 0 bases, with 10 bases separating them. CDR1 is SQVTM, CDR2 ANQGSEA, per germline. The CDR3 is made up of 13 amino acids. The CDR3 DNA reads TGCAGCGTTGTTCGGGGAAACTCCTACGAGCAGTACTTC. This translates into CSVVRGNSYEQYF.

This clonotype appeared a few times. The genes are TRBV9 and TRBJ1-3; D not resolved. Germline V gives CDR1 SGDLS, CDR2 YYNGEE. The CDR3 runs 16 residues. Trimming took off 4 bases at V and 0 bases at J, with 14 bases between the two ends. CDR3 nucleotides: TGTGCCAGCAGCCTACCTGCCTCGTCCTCTGGAAACACCATATATTTT. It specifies CASSLPASSSGNTIYF.

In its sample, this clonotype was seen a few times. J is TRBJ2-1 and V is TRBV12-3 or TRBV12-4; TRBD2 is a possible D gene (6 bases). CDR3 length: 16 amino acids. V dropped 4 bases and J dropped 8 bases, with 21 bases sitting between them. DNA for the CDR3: TGTGCCAGCAGTTCCCGCCGAACGGGAGTTGTCGATGAGCAGTTCTTC. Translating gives CASSSRRTGVVDEQFF.

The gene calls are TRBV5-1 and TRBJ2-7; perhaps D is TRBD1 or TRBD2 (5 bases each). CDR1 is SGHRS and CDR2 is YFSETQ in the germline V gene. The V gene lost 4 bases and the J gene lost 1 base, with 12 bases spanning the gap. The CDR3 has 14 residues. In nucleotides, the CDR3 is TGCGCCAGCAGCCCGGAGGACATATCCTACGAGCAGTACTTC. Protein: CASSPEDISYEQYF. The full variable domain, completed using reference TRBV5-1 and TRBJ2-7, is KAGVTQTPRYLIKTRGQQVTLSCSPISGHRSVSWYQQTPGQGLQFLFEYFSETQRNKGNFPGRFSGRQFSNSRSEMNVSTLELGDSALYLCASSPEDISYEQYFGPGTRLTVT.

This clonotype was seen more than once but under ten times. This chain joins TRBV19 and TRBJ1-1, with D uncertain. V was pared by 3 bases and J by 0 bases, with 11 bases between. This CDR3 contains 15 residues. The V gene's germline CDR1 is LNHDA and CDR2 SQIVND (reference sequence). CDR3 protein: CASSIPGRMNTEAFF. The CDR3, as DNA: TGTGCCAGTAGTATTCCCGGACGGATGAACACTGAAGCTTTCTTT.

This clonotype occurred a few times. As DNA, the CDR3 is TGCAGTGCTAGGGCCGGGGTAGCGGGGAATGAGCAGTTCTTC. It encodes CSARAGVAGNEQFF. The rearrangement links TRBV20-1 to TRBJ2-1, with TRBD2 identical over 8 bases. The CDR3 extends over 14 amino acids. The V gene end was trimmed by 3 bases and the J gene end by 7 bases; junction bases not matched to a gene: 8. CDR1 and CDR2 from the germline V gene are DFQATT and SNEGSKA (reference sequence).

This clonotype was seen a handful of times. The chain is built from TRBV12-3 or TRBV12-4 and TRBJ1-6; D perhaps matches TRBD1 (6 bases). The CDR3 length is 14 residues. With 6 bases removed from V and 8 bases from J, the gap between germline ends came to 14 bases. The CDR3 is CASRLRYRDSPLHF. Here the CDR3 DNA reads TGTGCCAGCAGGCTTAGGTACAGGGATTCACCCCTCCACTTT.

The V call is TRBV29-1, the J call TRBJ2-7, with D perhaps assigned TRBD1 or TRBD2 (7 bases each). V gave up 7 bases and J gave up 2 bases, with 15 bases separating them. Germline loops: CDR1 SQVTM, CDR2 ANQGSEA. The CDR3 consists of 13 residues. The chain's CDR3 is CSAQGGQTYEQYF. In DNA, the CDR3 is TGCAGCGCCCAGGGGGGGCAGACCTACGAGCAGTACTTC.

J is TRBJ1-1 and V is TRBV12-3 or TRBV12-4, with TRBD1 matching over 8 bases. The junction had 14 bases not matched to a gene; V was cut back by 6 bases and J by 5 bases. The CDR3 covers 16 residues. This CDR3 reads CASSPWAGGAGTEAFF. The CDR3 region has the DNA TGTGCCAGCAGCCCATGGGCAGGGGGCGCGGGAACTGAAGCTTTCTTT.

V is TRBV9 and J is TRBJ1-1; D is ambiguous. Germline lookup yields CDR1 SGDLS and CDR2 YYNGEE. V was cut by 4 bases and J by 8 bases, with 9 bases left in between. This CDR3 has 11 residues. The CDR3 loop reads CASSPIGEAFF. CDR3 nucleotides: TGTGCCAGCAGCCCCATAGGGGAAGCTTTCTTT. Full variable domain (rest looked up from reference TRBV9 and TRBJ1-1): DSGVTQTPKHLITATGQRVTLRCSPRSGDLSVYWYQQSLDQGLQFLIQYYNGEERAKGNILERFSAQQFPDLHSELNLSSLELGDSALYFCASSPIGEAFFGQGTRLTVV.

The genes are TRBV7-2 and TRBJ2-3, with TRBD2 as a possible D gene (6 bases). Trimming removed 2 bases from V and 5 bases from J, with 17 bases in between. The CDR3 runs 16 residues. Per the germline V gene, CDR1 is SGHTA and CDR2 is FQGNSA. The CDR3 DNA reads TGTGCCAGCAGCTTAAGTTACGGGAGAGGCAGAGATACGCAGTATTTT. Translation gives CASSLSYGRGRDTQYF.

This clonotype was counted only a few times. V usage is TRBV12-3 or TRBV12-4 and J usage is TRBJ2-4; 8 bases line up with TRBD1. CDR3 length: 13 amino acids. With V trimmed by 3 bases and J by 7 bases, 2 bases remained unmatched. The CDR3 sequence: CASSFRGPNIQYF. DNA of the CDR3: TGTGCCAGCAGTTTCAGGGGGCCGAACATTCAGTACTTC.